The rows below give T cell receptor beta chains drawn from one sample of a study of blood T cell repertoires in COVID-19. Repertoires were generated with immunoSEQ multiplex PCR, while TCRdb's copy carries only in-frame clones and drops some. The table has roughly 40,000 clones, 85% to 90% seen once. The sequencing sample was made of peripheral blood. These TCRs come from a man over 45 with active COVID-19. Both conserved end residues are part of each CDR3. A D gene is named only where the DNA matches it firmly. Clone size is not always given. Where it is, it says once, few, many or a class for expanded clones.

TRBV6-1	TRBJ1-2	-	-	TGTGCCAGCAGTGAATCGGAGGAAGTGGAAGGCTACACCTTC	CASSESEEVEGYTF
TRBV7-9	TRBJ2-3	TRBD2	-	TGTGCCAGCAGCCCAGCGCAAAGGGGTTGGGCGGGGGCAGATACGCAGTATTTT	CASSPAQRGWAGADTQYF
TRBV27	TRBJ2-5	TRBD2	-	TGTGCCAGCAGTTCTACCGCGTTTAGCGGGAAAGAGACCCAGTACTTC	CASSSTAFSGKETQYF
TRBV7-3	TRBJ2-1	TRBD2	-	TGTGCCAGCAGTCCGGGGGGGTCTTACAATGAGCAGTTCTTC	CASSPGGSYNEQFF
TRBV2	TRBJ1-1	-	-	TGTGCCAGCAACCCAGCGGGACAGAACACTGAAGCTTTCTTT	CASNPAGQNTEAFF
TRBV9	TRBJ2-1	-	-	TGTGCCAGTACACGACAGGACAATGAGCAGTTCTTC	CASTRQDNEQFF
TRBV9	TRBJ2-3	TRBD2	-	TGTGCCAGCAGCGTAGGCCCGGGACTAAACACAGATACGCAGTATTTT	CASSVGPGLNTDTQYF
TRBV6-5	TRBJ2-2	TRBD1	-	TGTGCCAGCAGTCAGCGACAGGGGAACACCGGGGAGCTGTTTTTT	CASSQRQGNTGELFF
TRBV28	TRBJ1-2	-	-	TGTGCCAGCAGTCCTTTTTACTATGGCTACACCTTC	CASSPFYYGYTF
TRBV29-1	TRBJ2-1	TRBD1	-	TGCAGCGCTGGGGGCAGGGACAGGCCTAATGAGCAGTTCTTC	CSAGGRDRPNEQFF
TRBV10-3	TRBJ1-6	-	-	TGTGCCATCAGTGGGGGGACATTCAATTCACCCCTCCACTTT	CAISGGTFNSPLHF
TRBV7-2	TRBJ2-5	-	-	TGTGCCAGCAGCCCGCAGGGGCAGCAAGAGACCCAGTACTTC	CASSPQGQQETQYF
TRBV6-5	TRBJ2-2	-	-	TGTGCCAGCAGCGCCTCTACTCAGAACACCGGGGAGCTGTTTTTT	CASSASTQNTGELFF
TRBV13	TRBJ2-5	TRBD1	-	TGTGCCAGCAGCTCCAGGGCAGGGGGCGCCCACTTC	CASSSRAGGAHF
TRBV2	TRBJ1-1	TRBD1	once	TGTGCCAGCAGGCGACAGGGGGCCCAAACTCAAAACACTGAAGCTTTCTTT	CASRRQGAQTQNTEAFF
TRBV6-4	TRBJ2-1	TRBD2	-	TGTGCCAGCAGCGTACTAGCGGGGCAGAACAATGAGCAGTTCTTC	CASSVLAGQNNEQFF
TRBV28	TRBJ1-2	-	-	TGTGCCAGCAGGAACAACAGGGATAACTATGGCTACACCTTC	CASRNNRDNYGYTF
TRBV9	TRBJ1-2	-	-	TGTGCCAGCAGCGCCGGGGACACCCCACGCGCTGGCTATGGCTACACCTTC	CASSAGDTPRAGYGYTF
TRBV7-8	TRBJ2-7	-	-	TGTGCCAGCAGCTTAAACCAGCGGACGGTTTTGGACGAGCAGTACTTC	CASSLNQRTVLDEQYF
TRBV28	TRBJ2-6	-	-	TGTGCCAGCAGTTTTGCGGGGCGCGGGGCCGCTGGGGCCAACGTCCTGACTTTC	CASSFAGRGAAGANVLTF
TRBV27	TRBJ2-5	TRBD2	-	TGTGCCAGCAGTCCGATGTTAGCGGGGAGCACGGAGACCCAGTACTTC	CASSPMLAGSTETQYF
TRBV7-8	TRBJ2-1	TRBD1	-	TGTGCCAGCAGCCGAGGACAGGATCGCGATGAGCAGTTCTTC	CASSRGQDRDEQFF
TRBV5-8	TRBJ1-1	-	-	TGTGCCAGCAGCTTGGGACACCTAACAGCGAACACTGAAGCTTTCTTT	CASSLGHLTANTEAFF
TRBV7-9	TRBJ1-2	-	-	TGTGCCAGCAGCTATTCGCGACAGGTCGACCATGGCTACACCTTC	CASSYSRQVDHGYTF
TRBV7-3	TRBJ2-1	-	-	TGTGCCAGCAGCTTAGGGGCGGGGCAATACAATGAGCAGTTCTTC	CASSLGAGQYNEQFF
TRBV28	TRBJ2-5	TRBD1	-	TGTGCCAGCAGCGGACAGGGTGGGACCCAGTACTTC	CASSGQGGTQYF
TRBV10-3	TRBJ2-3	TRBD1	once	TGTGCCATCAGACAAATCACAGGGGGCGCGGGCACAGATACGCAGTATTTT	CAIRQITGGAGTDTQYF
TRBV6-5	TRBJ1-6	TRBD1	-	TGTGCCAGCAGTTACTACGGGACAGCCCTTGGATCCCTCCACTTT	CASSYYGTALGSLHF
TRBV4-2	TRBJ2-7	TRBD1	-	TGTGCCAGCAGCCAACCCTACAGGGGGGACGAGCAGTACTTC	CASSQPYRGDEQYF
TRBV2	TRBJ2-5	-	-	TGTGCCAGCAGAAGAGAACAAGAGACCCAGTACTTC	CASRREQETQYF
TRBV6-6	TRBJ1-1	-	once	TGTGCCAGCAGCCACCTCGGGGACACTGAAGCTTTCTTT	CASSHLGDTEAFF
TRBV7-9	TRBJ2-5	TRBD1	-	TGTGCCAGCAGCTTACCCAGGGTCCGGGACAGCCAAGAGACCCAGTACTTC	CASSLPRVRDSQETQYF
TRBV14	TRBJ1-4	-	-	TGTGCCAGCAGCCGGAGCGGGATTAATGAAAAACTGTTTTTT	CASSRSGINEKLFF
TRBV4-1	TRBJ2-7	-	once	TGCGCCAGCAGCCGAGACCCCACAGGGTTTGGTGAGCAGTACTTC	CASSRDPTGFGEQYF